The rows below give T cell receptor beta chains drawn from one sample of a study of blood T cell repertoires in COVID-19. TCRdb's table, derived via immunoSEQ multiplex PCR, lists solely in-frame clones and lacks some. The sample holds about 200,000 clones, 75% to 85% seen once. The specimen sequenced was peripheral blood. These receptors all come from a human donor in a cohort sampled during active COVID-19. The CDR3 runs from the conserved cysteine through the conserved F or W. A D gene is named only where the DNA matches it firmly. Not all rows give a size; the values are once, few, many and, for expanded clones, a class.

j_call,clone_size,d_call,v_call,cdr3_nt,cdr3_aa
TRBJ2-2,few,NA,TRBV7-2,TGTGCCAGCAGCTTCGACACCGGGGAGCTGTTTTTT,CASSFDTGELFF
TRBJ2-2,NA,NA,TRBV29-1,TGCAGCGCGGGGGGCATCGTATCCGGGGAGCTGTTTTTT,CSAGGIVSGELFF
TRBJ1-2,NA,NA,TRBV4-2,TGTGCCAGCAGCCAAGTCGGGCTGGGGGCGGACTATGGCTACACCTTC,CASSQVGLGADYGYTF
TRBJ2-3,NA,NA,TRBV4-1,TGCGCCAGCAGCCAAGATGGAGTCACGGCAGATACGCAGTATTTT,CASSQDGVTADTQYF
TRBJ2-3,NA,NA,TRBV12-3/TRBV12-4,TGTGCCAGCAGTCACCCAGGTGCCGCGCAGTATTTT,CASSHPGAAQYF
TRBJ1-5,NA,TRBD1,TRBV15,TGTGCCACCAGCAGGGGGACAGTCAATCAGCCCCAGCATTTT,CATSRGTVNQPQHF
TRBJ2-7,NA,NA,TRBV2,TGTGCCAGCAGTGTGTTTAAGGGGACTCAGGCCTACGAGCAGTACTTC,CASSVFKGTQAYEQYF
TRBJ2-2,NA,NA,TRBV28,TGTGCCAGCAGCGAGGAGGGGTTCAGGGTTTTGGGGACCGGGGAGCTGTTTTTT,CASSEEGFRVLGTGELFF
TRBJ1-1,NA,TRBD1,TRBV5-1,TGCGCCAGCAGCCTGGGACAGGTGAACACTGAAGCTTTCTTT,CASSLGQVNTEAFF
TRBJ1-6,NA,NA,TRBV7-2,TGTGCCAGCAGCTTAGACGGGTCCAATAATTCACCCCTCCACTTT,CASSLDGSNNSPLHF
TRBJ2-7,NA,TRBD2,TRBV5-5,TGTGCCAGCAGCTTGGCCGGCGGGAGCTCCTACGAGCAGTACTTC,CASSLAGGSSYEQYF
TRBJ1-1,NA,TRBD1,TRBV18,TGTGCCAGCTCACCTTCCCAGGGGGCTGAGAAAGAAGCTTTCTTT,CASSPSQGAEKEAFF
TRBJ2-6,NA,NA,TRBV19,TGTGCCAGTAGTCGGAGCTCTGGGGCCAACGTCCTGACTTTC,CASSRSSGANVLTF
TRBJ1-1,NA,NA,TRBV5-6,TGTGCCAGCAGCCGGAGTTACACTGAAGCTTTCTTT,CASSRSYTEAFF
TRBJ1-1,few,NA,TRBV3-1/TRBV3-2,TGTGCCAGCAGCCCAAACCAGGGGACTGAAGCTTTCTTT,CASSPNQGTEAFF
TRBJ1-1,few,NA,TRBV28,TGTGCCAGCAGTTTTCCCCCGGGGATGAACACTGAAGCTTTCTTT,CASSFPPGMNTEAFF
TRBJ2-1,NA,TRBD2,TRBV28,TGTGCCAGCAGTGCGAATAGCGGGGGCCGCTCCTACAATGAGCAGTTCTTC,CASSANSGGRSYNEQFF
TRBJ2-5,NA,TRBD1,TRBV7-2,TGTGCCAGCAGCTTCGACCCGGGACAGCAAGAGACCCAGTACTTC,CASSFDPGQQETQYF
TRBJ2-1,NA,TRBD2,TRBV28,TGTGCCAGCAAGTCCACTAGCGGGGGTTCGGATGAGCAGTTCTTC,CASKSTSGGSDEQFF
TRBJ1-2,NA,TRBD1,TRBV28,TGTGCCAGCGCACCGGGACAGGGTGGACTTTATGGCTACACCTTC,CASAPGQGGLYGYTF
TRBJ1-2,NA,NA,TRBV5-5,TGTGCCAGCAGCTTGGAACAGTACTATGGCTACACCTTC,CASSLEQYYGYTF
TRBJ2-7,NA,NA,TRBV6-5,TGTGCCAGCAGTTACTCGAGTGGCGAGCAGTACTTC,CASSYSSGEQYF
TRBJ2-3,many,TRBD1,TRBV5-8,TGTGCCAGCAGCACCGACAGGGGATTAAGGACAGATACGCAGTATTTT,CASSTDRGLRTDTQYF
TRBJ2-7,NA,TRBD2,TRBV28,TGTGCCAGCAGTCTTAGCGGGCTCTCCTACGAGCAGTACTTC,CASSLSGLSYEQYF
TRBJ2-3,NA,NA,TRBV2,TGTGCCAGCAGTAGACAGAGAAGCACAGATACGCAGTATTTT,CASSRQRSTDTQYF
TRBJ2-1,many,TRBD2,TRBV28,TGTGCCAGCAGTTTATTTGTAGCGGGGGACCCCAATGAGCAGTTCTTC,CASSLFVAGDPNEQFF
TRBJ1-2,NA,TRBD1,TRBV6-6,TGTGCCAGCAGCCCGGGACAGGGGGCTTTCGATGGCTACACCTTC,CASSPGQGAFDGYTF
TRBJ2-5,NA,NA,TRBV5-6,TGTGCCAGCAGCGGAGGGCCTTCCTTAGCGGAGACCCAGTACTTC,CASSGGPSLAETQYF
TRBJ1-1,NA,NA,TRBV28,TGTGCCAGGGGCCAACAGGGGAACACTGAAGCTTTCTTT,CARGQQGNTEAFF
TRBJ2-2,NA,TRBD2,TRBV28,TGTGCTCCGCCGGGACTAGCAACCGGGGAGCTGTTTTTT,CAPPGLATGELFF
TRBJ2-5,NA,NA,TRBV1,TGCACCAGCAGCCAAAAGACTTCCGGGACTGCCACCCCGGCCGAGACCCAGTACTTC,CTSSQKTSGTATPAETQYF
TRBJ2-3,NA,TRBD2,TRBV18,TGTGCCAGCTCCCCCGAGGGCGTAGCGGGAGATACGCAGTATTTT,CASSPEGVAGDTQYF
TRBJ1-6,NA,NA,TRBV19,TGTGCCAGTAGTATCCGCACTGATAATTCACCCCTCCACTTT,CASSIRTDNSPLHF
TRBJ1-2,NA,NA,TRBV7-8,TGTGCCAGCAGCTTAGGGGACTGGGACTATGGCTACACCTTC,CASSLGDWDYGYTF
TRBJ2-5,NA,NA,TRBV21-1,TGTGCCAGCAGCAAAGGGGGCCGGGGGGCGCTTGTTACGAAAGAGACCCAGTACTTC,CASSKGGRGALVTKETQYF
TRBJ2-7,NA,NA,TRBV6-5,TGTGCCAGCAGTTACGACAGTGTCCCAGGGGAGCAGTACTTC,CASSYDSVPGEQYF
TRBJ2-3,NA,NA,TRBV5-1,TGCGCCAGCAGCCTGGACGGTGCTAGCACAGATACGCAGTATTTT,CASSLDGASTDTQYF
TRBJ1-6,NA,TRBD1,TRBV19,TGTGCCAGTTCCGGGACAGGGGATATTGGTTCACCCCTCCACTTT,CASSGTGDIGSPLHF